A single sample is the source of the 28 T cell receptor beta chains below, sequenced in a study of Ad26.COV2.S vaccination and SARS-CoV-2 variants. Only in-frame clones appear in the TCRdb table, and some are missing; sequencing was by immunoSEQ multiplex PCR. This table has over 100,000 clones, roughly 80% appearing once. The sample was peripheral blood, taken after recovery from COVID-19. The receptors shown here come from a human donor who had recovered from COVID-19.

The chain combines TRBV5-5 with TRBJ2-7, with 8 bases matching TRBD2. Unmatched junction bases numbered 6, after V lost 5 bases and J lost 5 bases. Looked up from germline, CDR1 is SGHKS and CDR2 is YYEKEE (reference sequence). The CDR3 is made up of 13 amino acids. The CDR3 protein is CASRPRGADEQYF. The CDR3 DNA follows: TGTGCCAGCAGGCCGCGGGGGGCGGACGAGCAGTACTTC. The whole variable domain, filled in from reference TRBV5-5 and TRBJ2-7, reads DAGVTQSPTHLIKTRGQQVTLRCSPISGHKSVSWYQQVLGQGPQFIFQYYEKEERGRGNFPDRFSARQFPNYSSELNVNALLLGDSALYLCASRPRGADEQYFGPGTRLTVT.

CDR3 DNA: TGTGCCAGCAGTACGACAGGGTACGAGCAGTACTTC. Translated: CASSTTGYEQYF. V is TRBV6-2 or TRBV6-3 and J is TRBJ2-7; 7 positions match TRBD1. Per germline, CDR1 MNHEY and CDR2 SVGEGT. The length of the CDR3 is 12 residues. Unmatched junction bases numbered 2, after V lost 5 bases and J lost 4 bases.

This chain connects TRBV6-5 to TRBJ1-2, with a possible D match to TRBD1 (5 bases). Germline assignment: CDR1 MNHEY and CDR2 SVGAGI. The CDR3 has 13 amino acids. Trimming removed 6 bases from V and 4 bases from J, with 12 bases in between. CDR3 DNA: TGTGCCAGCAGAAAACCCGGGGCCTATGGCTACACCTTC. It translates to CASRKPGAYGYTF.

The chain has TRBV11-2 and TRBJ1-2; D unclear. Germline values: CDR1 SGHAT, CDR2 FQNNGV. V lost 2 bases and J 6 bases, leaving 7 bases between the germline ends. The CDR3 sequence is 12 residues long. For the CDR3, the DNA is TGTGCCAGCAGCTTAACCGGGGATGGCTACACCTTC. As protein: CASSLTGDGYTF.

The chain uses TRBV10-2 and TRBJ1-1; tentative D call: TRBD1 (6 bases). Between the trimmed V and J ends, which lost 0 bases and 6 bases, there was a span of 8 bases. The CDR3 loop spans 13 amino acids. Germline loops: CDR1 WSHSY, CDR2 SAAADI. The CDR3, as DNA: TGCGCCAGCAGTGAGTCGCGACAGGCTGAAGCTTTCTTT. The encoded protein is CASSESRQAEAFF.

V gene TRBV11-2 combines with J gene TRBJ2-3; perhaps TRBD2 as D (6 bases). The CDR3 spans 14 residues. Germline V gene data show CDR1 as SGHAT and CDR2 as FQNNGV. V shed 6 bases and J shed 5 bases, with 15 bases lying between them. CDR3 loop: CASSDGTLVDTQYF. CDR3 nucleotide sequence: TGTGCCAGCAGTGACGGGACTCTCGTAGATACGCAGTATTTT.

The chain joins TRBV3-1 (or the pseudogene TRBV3-2) to TRBJ2-5, with D perhaps assigned TRBD1 or TRBD2 (5 bases each). The CDR3 length is 15 residues. In germline, CDR1 is LGHDT, CDR2 YNNKEL (reference sequence). Trimming cost V 6 bases and J 1 base, with 15 bases left between them. CDR3 DNA: TGTGCCAGCAGTCGGGACGTGGGGGTCCAAGAGACCCAGTACTTC. Its protein is CASSRDVGVQETQYF.

The chain joins TRBV6-5 to TRBJ2-3, with TRBD2 as a possible D gene (5 bases). The germline V gene has CDR1 MNHEY and CDR2 SVGAGI. The CDR3 is 15 amino acids. The V and J ends lost 0 bases and 4 bases respectively, with 11 bases between them. The CDR3 spells CASSYSRMRADTQYF. The CDR3 bases are TGTGCCAGCAGTTACTCCCGGATGCGGGCAGATACGCAGTATTTT.

The chain carries TRBV24-1 and TRBJ2-1, with unresolved D. V dropped 4 bases and J dropped 6 bases, with 9 bases sitting between them. Germline V CDR1 and CDR2: KGHDR, SFDVKD. This CDR3 has 13 amino acids. The CDR3 DNA follows: TGTGCCACCAGTGACGACCCTAGCAATGAGCAGTTCTTC. This sequence encodes CATSDDPSNEQFF.

The chain uses TRBV28 and TRBJ1-1; 7 bases are a match to TRBD1. CDR1 MDHEN and CDR2 SYDVKM come from the germline V gene. J was trimmed by 0 bases and V by 5 bases; bases with no gene match: 3. This CDR3 contains 14 residues. The CDR3: CASSPGTVNTEAFF. CDR3 in DNA: TGTGCCAGCAGTCCCGGGACAGTGAACACTGAAGCTTTCTTT.

This chain uses TRBV11-2 with TRBJ2-7, with a possible D match to TRBD1 (5 bases). Germline V gene lookup returns CDR1 SGHAT and CDR2 FQNNGV. There are 18 residues in the CDR3. V lost 6 bases and J lost 0, with 24 bases in between. CDR3 in amino acids: CASRSIGASTQDSYEQYF. CDR3 nucleotide sequence: TGTGCCAGCAGGTCGATTGGGGCCTCGACCCAAGACTCCTACGAGCAGTACTTC.

The rearrangement joins TRBV28 to TRBJ1-5; a possible D gene is TRBD1 (5 bases). The CDR3 length is 15 residues. The germline gives CDR1 MDHEN, CDR2 SYDVKM. V lost 6 bases to trimming and J lost 4 bases, with 16 bases between them. The CDR3 region is CASSPDRGSNQPQHF. CDR3 nucleotides: TGTGCCAGCAGCCCGGACCGGGGGTCGAATCAGCCCCAGCATTTT.

The chain links TRBV24-1 to TRBJ1-2; D perhaps matches TRBD1 (5 bases). Trimming shortened V by 3 bases and J by 4 bases, and 5 bases separated the two germline ends. Looked up from germline, CDR1 is KGHDR and CDR2 is SFDVKD. This CDR3 has 12 amino acids. CDR3 loop: CATSDRGYGYTF. The CDR3 coding sequence is TGTGCCACCAGTGATAGGGGCTATGGCTACACCTTC.

The chain links TRBV19 to TRBJ2-2; D is ambiguous. Trimming took 6 bases from V and 4 from J, leaving 15 bases between them. CDR1 and CDR2 (germline): LNHDA, SQIVND (reference sequence). The CDR3 contains 15 residues. CDR3 nucleotide sequence: TGTGCCAGTAGCCTGCGCTTACCCACCACCGGGGAGCTGTTTTTT. Translated: CASSLRLPTTGELFF.

This chain connects TRBV11-2 to TRBJ2-2; D could derive from TRBD1 or TRBD2 (6 bases each). Trimming stripped 5 bases from V and 6 bases from J, with 16 bases between. CDR3 length equals 15 residues. The V gene's germline CDR1 is SGHAT and CDR2 FQNNGV. CDR3 bases: TGTGCCAGCAGCACTCCCCGGGGGCGCGCCGGGGAGCTGTTTTTT. Protein sequence: CASSTPRGRAGELFF.

V gene TRBV19 combines with J gene TRBJ2-2, with a tentative D call TRBD2 (5 bases). CDR3 length equals 15 residues. V was cut by 9 bases and J by 3 bases, with 17 bases left in between. Germline V gene data show CDR1 as LNHDA and CDR2 as SQIVND (reference sequence). In nucleotides, the CDR3 is TGTGCCAGCCGTTTCAAGGTCGGGGACACCGGGGAGCTGTTTTTT. Its translation: CASRFKVGDTGELFF.

The chain recombines TRBV5-6 with TRBJ1-5; TRBD1 agrees at 7 bases. This CDR3 is built from 15 residues. Germline values: CDR1 SGHDT, CDR2 YYEEEE. J gave up 4 bases and V 2 bases, and 6 bases lay outside the gene matches. CDR3 loop: CASSFGDSPNQPQHF. The CDR3 region has the DNA TGTGCCAGCAGCTTTGGGGACAGCCCGAATCAGCCCCAGCATTTT.

The chain has TRBV15 and TRBJ2-5; unclear D gene. Germline V gene sequence: CDR1 LNHNV, CDR2 YYDKDF (reference sequence). V gave up 3 bases and J gave up 0 bases, with 8 bases separating them. The CDR3 is 14 amino acids. The CDR3 nucleotides are TGTGCCACCAGCAGGCGACGGCACCAAGAGACCCAGTACTTC. Its translation is CATSRRRHQETQYF.

J is TRBJ2-7 and V is TRBV14; 10 positions match TRBD1. This CDR3 spans 17 amino acids. After removal of 5 bases from V and 3 bases from J, the junction contained 13 bases not matched to a gene. Germline CDR1 is SGHDN and CDR2 is FVKESK. CDR3 DNA sequence: TGTGCCAGCAGCTTACGCCCGGGACAGGGGAGTGTCTACGAGCAGTACTTC. Its translation is CASSLRPGQGSVYEQYF.

The table lists this clone with a count of one. The V call is TRBV9, the J call TRBJ2-7, with a tentative D call TRBD1 (6 bases). The CDR3 contains 15 residues. Germline CDR1 and CDR2: SGDLS and YYNGEE. With 0 bases removed from V and 3 bases from J, the gap between germline ends came to 13 bases. The CDR3 spells CASSVGGQDFYEQYF. The CDR3 DNA follows: TGTGCCAGCAGCGTAGGGGGACAAGATTTCTACGAGCAGTACTTC.

Only one count was recorded for this clone. The genes are TRBV19 and TRBJ1-2; no definite D call. The CDR3 is 14 residues long. From germline, CDR1 is LNHDA and CDR2 SQIVND (reference sequence). Trimming cost V 5 bases and J 0 bases, with 10 bases left between them. The CDR3 protein is CASSPDPTNYGYTF. CDR3 bases: TGTGCCAGTAGTCCGGACCCAACTAACTATGGCTACACCTTC.

The rearrangement uses TRBV27 and TRBJ1-3; TRBD1 agrees at 8 bases. Germline loops: CDR1 MNHEY, CDR2 SMNVEV (reference sequence). Losses at the gene ends were 0 bases for V and 4 bases for J; bases not matched to a gene: 5. The CDR3 length is 16 residues. DNA of the CDR3: TGTGCCAGCAGTTTATCGTGGACAGGGAGGGGAAACACCATATATTTT. Translating it yields CASSLSWTGRGNTIYF.

CDR3 sequence reads: CASSSGSSLRDTQYF. In DNA, the CDR3 is TGCGCCAGCAGCAGCGGGTCTTCCCTTCGAGATACGCAGTATTTT. The V and J genes are TRBV5-1 and TRBJ2-3; a weak D match, TRBD2 (6 bases). Between the trimmed V and J ends, which lost 4 bases and 5 bases, there was a span of 17 bases. The CDR3 runs 15 residues. Germline values: CDR1 SGHRS, CDR2 YFSETQ.

The sample holds one count of this clone. As DNA, the CDR3 is TGTGCCAGCAGCTTTTCTGGGGTGGGCACTGAAGCTTTCTTT. Translating it yields CASSFSGVGTEAFF. The rearrangement uses TRBV7-9 and TRBJ1-1; D ambiguous. The V and J ends lost 3 bases and 4 bases respectively, with 12 bases between them. The CDR3 runs 14 residues. Germline CDR1 is SEHNR and CDR2 is FQNEAQ (reference sequence).

This chain links TRBV3-1 (or the pseudogene TRBV3-2) with TRBJ2-5; 9 bases map to TRBD1. The CDR3 contains 18 residues. V gave up 5 bases and J gave up 5 bases; unmatched junction bases: 18. Germline V gene data show CDR1 as LGHDT and CDR2 as YNNKEL (reference sequence). The CDR3 reads CASSSRSQGQGYMETQYF. The DNA for the CDR3 is TGTGCCAGCAGCTCACGCTCGCAAGGACAGGGGTATATGGAGACCCAGTACTTC.

The chain combines TRBV11-3 with TRBJ2-1; D remains ambiguous. The CDR3 spans 18 residues. The V gene's germline CDR1 is SGHNT and CDR2 YENEEA. The V end lost 0 bases, the J end lost 2 bases, and 17 bases lay between the germline ends. The CDR3 DNA follows: TGTGCCAGCAGCTTAGAATTCACAGCCTCACCGGCCTACAATGAGCAGTTCTTC. Protein: CASSLEFTASPAYNEQFF.

J is TRBJ2-5 and V is TRBV7-2, with D hard to call. Trimming removed 5 bases at V and 7 bases at J, with 17 bases between. The CDR3 runs to 14 residues. CDR1 SGHTA and CDR2 FQGNSA come from the germline V gene. The CDR3 DNA sequence: TGTGCCAGCAGCACAATCGGACGGTCAGGGACCCAGTACTTC. Its protein is CASSTIGRSGTQYF.

The CDR3, as DNA: TGCGCCAGCAGTGAGGGGAGTCAGCCCCAGCATTTT. Protein product: CASSEGSQPQHF. This chain links TRBV10-1 with TRBJ1-5, with D unclear. CDR3 length equals 12 residues. V dropped 2 bases and J dropped 6 bases, with 5 bases sitting between them. CDR1 and CDR2 from the germline V gene are WNHNN and SYGVQD (reference sequence).